A selection of T cell receptor beta chains follows, all from one sample in a study of control samples from healthy donors and cancer patients. Sequenced by immunoSEQ multiplex PCR; TCRdb stores in-frame clones only, minus some. Of 95,000 to 150,000 clones in the sample, roughly 89% were seen once. Input material: blood. The receptors shown here come from a young man in good health. The CDR3 runs from the conserved cysteine through the conserved F or W. A D gene is named only where the DNA matches it firmly. Only some rows state a clone size, as once, few, many or a class for expanded clones.

>-|TRBV7-2|TRBJ2-5|-
CASSPRGETQYF
TGTGCCAGCAGCCCCCGGGGAGAGACCCAGTACTTC
>once|TRBV10-3|TRBJ1-5|-
CAIGRSNQPQHF
TGTGCCATTGGACGGAGCAATCAGCCCCAGCATTTT
>-|TRBV9|TRBJ2-2|-
CASSVLDTGELFF
TGTGCCAGCAGCGTACTGGACACCGGGGAGCTGTTTTTT
>-|TRBV19|TRBJ1-4|-
CASTRDTLTEKLFF
TGTGCCAGTACCAGGGACACCCTCACGGAAAAACTGTTTTTT
>-|TRBV13|TRBJ2-2|TRBD1
CASSLGDRVTGELFF
TGTGCCAGCAGCTTAGGTGACAGGGTCACCGGGGAGCTGTTTTTT
>once|TRBV5-4|TRBJ2-3|-
CASSATGSRSTDTQYF
TGTGCCAGCAGCGCCACGGGGTCGCGGAGCACAGATACGCAGTATTTT
>-|TRBV30|TRBJ2-7|TRBD1
CAWSVGTGGYEQYF
TGTGCCTGGAGTGTAGGGACAGGGGGGTACGAGCAGTACTTC
>few|TRBV19|TRBJ1-3|-
CASRNSGNTIYF
TGTGCCAGTAGGAACTCTGGAAACACCATATATTTT
>-|TRBV23-1|TRBJ2-4|TRBD2
CASRNPSGRDKNIQYF
TGCGCCAGCAGGAATCCCTCAGGGAGGGACAAAAACATTCAGTACTTC
>-|TRBV4-1|TRBJ2-5|TRBD2
CASSQDPGLAGGGETQYF
TGCGCCAGCAGCCAAGATCCCGGACTAGCGGGGGGGGGAGAGACCCAGTACTTC
>-|TRBV30|TRBJ2-3|-
CAWSASSSDTQYF
TGTGCCTGGAGTGCCTCTTCATCAGATACGCAGTATTTT
>-|TRBV30|TRBJ2-4|-
CAWSDGQLRNIQYF
TGTGCCTGGAGTGACGGACAGCTCAGGAACATTCAGTACTTC
>many|TRBV30|TRBJ1-3|-
CAWDRGNTIYF
TGTGCCTGGGACAGGGGAAACACCATATATTTT
>few|TRBV5-8|TRBJ1-4|TRBD1
CASSPDRANEKLFF
TGTGCCAGCAGCCCAGACAGGGCTAATGAAAAACTGTTTTTT
>-|TRBV5-6|TRBJ1-2|TRBD1
CASSSRQGYGYTF
TGTGCCAGCAGCTCCCGACAGGGCTATGGCTACACCTTC
>-|TRBV29-1|TRBJ1-5|TRBD1
CSARQGGQPQHF
TGCAGCGCTCGACAGGGGGGTCAGCCCCAGCATTTT
>few|TRBV10-3|TRBJ1-1|-
CAISELRDTRWNTEAFF
TGTGCCATCAGTGAGCTCCGGGACACGAGATGGAACACTGAAGCTTTCTTT
>-|TRBV6-2/TRBV6-3|TRBJ1-1|-
CASSYRGSRAFF
TGTGCCAGCAGTTACCGGGGTTCTCGAGCTTTCTTT
>-|TRBV5-1|TRBJ2-2|TRBD1
CASSPTGSKGELFF
TGCGCCAGCAGCCCGACAGGGTCGAAAGGGGAGCTGTTTTTT
>-|TRBV5-1|TRBJ1-1|-
CASSLRQLNTEAFF
TGCGCCAGCAGCTTGAGACAGTTGAACACTGAAGCTTTCTTT
>-|TRBV24-1|TRBJ1-3|-
CATSDPIGNTIYF
TGTGCCACCAGTGACCCAATTGGAAACACCATATATTTT
>-|TRBV18|TRBJ1-1|-
CASSPTEDTEAFF
TGTGCCAGCTCCCCTACAGAGGACACTGAAGCTTTCTTT
>few|TRBV2|TRBJ1-5|-
CASSAEVSNQPQHF
TGTGCCAGCAGTGCTGAGGTCTCCAATCAGCCCCAGCATTTT
>-|TRBV5-1|TRBJ1-1|-
CASSLEVVRKTEAFF
TGCGCCAGCAGCTTGGAGGTCGTGAGAAAGACTGAAGCTTTCTTT
>-|TRBV11-2|TRBJ2-1|-
CASSFAYNEQFF
TGTGCCAGCAGCTTTGCGTACAATGAGCAGTTCTTC
>-|TRBV12-3/TRBV12-4|TRBJ1-2|-
CASSRTLDYGYTF
TGTGCCAGCAGCCGGACACTTGACTATGGCTACACCTTC
>-|TRBV18|TRBJ2-5|-
CASSPREYQETQYF
TGTGCCAGCTCACCCCGAGAGTACCAAGAGACCCAGTACTTC
>-|TRBV10-1|TRBJ1-5|-
CASSESSGDQPQHF
TGCGCCAGCAGTGAGTCGTCAGGGGATCAGCCCCAGCATTTT
>-|TRBV28|TRBJ1-5|TRBD1
CASSLHRGNQPQHF
TGTGCCAGCAGTTTACACAGGGGGAATCAGCCCCAGCATTTT
>-|TRBV24-1|TRBJ2-5|TRBD1
CATAGGLETQYF
TGTGCCACCGCAGGGGGCCTGGAGACCCAGTACTTC
>-|TRBV9|TRBJ2-3|-
CASSVGQLTDTQYF
TGTGCCAGCAGCGTAGGACAGCTCACAGATACGCAGTATTTT
>-|TRBV5-6|TRBJ1-1|-
CASSLQIKGLDSEAFF
TGTGCCAGCAGCTTACAAATTAAGGGGTTGGATTCTGAAGCTTTCTTT
>once|TRBV5-1|TRBJ2-5|-
CASKDSRSQETQYF
TGCGCCAGCAAAGACAGCCGCTCTCAAGAGACCCAGTACTTC
>-|TRBV5-8|TRBJ1-1|-
CASSLNTEAFF
TGTGCCAGCAGCCTAAACACTGAAGCTTTCTTT
>-|TRBV18|TRBJ1-2|TRBD1
CASSPRAGGANYGYTF
TGTGCCAGCTCACCTCGAGCAGGGGGCGCGAACTATGGCTACACCTTC
>-|TRBV10-1|TRBJ2-1|TRBD2
CASSEWLAGENEQFF
TGCGCCAGCAGTGAGTGGCTAGCGGGGGAGAATGAGCAGTTCTTC
>-|TRBV7-3|TRBJ2-5|TRBD2
CASSLKLAVQETQYF
TGTGCCAGCAGCTTAAAACTAGCGGTTCAAGAGACCCAGTACTTC
>-|TRBV30|TRBJ1-5|-
CAWSGAVNQPQHF
TGTGCCTGGAGTGGGGCAGTCAATCAGCCCCAGCATTTT
>-|TRBV27|TRBJ2-1|TRBD2
CASRATGTSGEKLPGEQFF
TGTGCCAGCAGAGCAACCGGGACTAGCGGGGAAAAACTCCCCGGTGAGCAGTTCTTC
>-|TRBV9|TRBJ1-4|-
CASSVGPGESEKLFF
TGTGCCAGCAGCGTAGGGCCGGGCGAGAGTGAAAAACTGTTTTTT
>-|TRBV30|TRBJ1-1|-
CAWSVGVTTEAFF
TGTGCCTGGAGTGTAGGAGTGACCACTGAAGCTTTCTTT
>once|TRBV2|TRBJ1-2|TRBD1
CASSPGQNGYTF
TGTGCCAGCAGTCCGGGACAGAATGGCTACACCTTC
>-|TRBV5-1|TRBJ2-5|TRBD2
CASSLALAGGQETQYF
TGCGCCAGCAGCTTGGCACTAGCGGGTGGCCAAGAGACCCAGTACTTC
>-|TRBV5-6|TRBJ2-3|-
CASSLTVRASDTQYF
TGTGCCAGCAGCTTGACGGTCAGGGCTTCAGATACGCAGTATTTT
>-|TRBV3-1/TRBV3-2|TRBJ1-2|-
CASSQDGANYGYTF
TGTGCCAGCAGCCAGGACGGAGCTAACTATGGCTACACCTTC
>once|TRBV19|TRBJ2-2|-
CASSIVGVNGELFF
TGTGCCAGTAGTATAGTGGGAGTCAACGGGGAGCTGTTTTTT